Following are 23 T cell receptor beta chains from one sample sequenced in a study of cytomegalovirus exposure and HLA in healthy donors. PCR amplification relied on 60 Vbeta primers (plus 13 Jbeta primers). Generated by immunoSEQ multiplex PCR, the TCRdb table keeps only in-frame clones and is missing some. The repertoire includes about 200,000 clones, approximately 85% of them detected once, and about 2.5% sits in the top ten. Sequencing was performed on PBMCs. The receptors shown here come from a woman aged 35 to 49 in good health and CMV-seronegative.

This chain links TRBV4-2 with TRBJ2-4; possible D gene TRBD1, 5 bases. V was shortened by 2 bases and J by 8 bases, with 13 bases between the two germline ends. Germline V gene lookup returns CDR1 LGHNA and CDR2 YNFKEQ. The CDR3 is 14 amino acids. In DNA form, the CDR3 reads TGTGCCAGCAGCCAACGTACCAGGGATGACATTCAGTACTTC. As protein: CASSQRTRDDIQYF.

CDR3 amino acids: CASSYSGTGASYEQYF. The CDR3 DNA reads TGTGCCAGCAGTTATTCCGGGACAGGGGCCTCCTACGAGCAGTACTTC. V and J are TRBV27 and TRBJ2-7; 10 bases align to TRBD1. CDR1 is MNHEY and CDR2 is SMNVEV in the germline V gene (reference sequence). The CDR3 is 16 amino acids. The junction had 6 bases not matched to a gene; V was cut back by 4 bases and J by 0 bases.

This chain connects TRBV1 to TRBJ2-5; the table names TRBD1, a call not compared with the DNA. TRBV1 is marked as a pseudogene. The CDR3 has 14 residues. CDR3 in DNA: TGCACCAGCAGCCAACAGGGGACGGAAGAGACCCAGTACTTC. Encoded protein: CTSSQQGTEETQYF.

As concerns this clone: This sample includes further DNA sequences coding for the same CDR3. The chain joins TRBV7-2 to TRBJ2-7, with a weak D call TRBD2 (5 bases). From germline, CDR1 is SGHTA and CDR2 FQGNSA. The CDR3 contains 15 residues. With 6 bases removed from V and 2 bases from J, the gap between germline ends came to 17 bases. The CDR3 here is CASSLAPQGAYEQYF. CDR3 in DNA: TGTGCCAGCAGTCTAGCCCCTCAAGGAGCCTACGAGCAGTACTTC.

As regards this clone: Other DNA sequences in the sample encode the same CDR3. The chain couples TRBV19 to TRBJ1-1; no definite D call. From germline, CDR1 is LNHDA and CDR2 SQIVND (reference sequence). The CDR3 has 12 amino acids. V was pared by 3 bases and J by 1 base, with 3 bases between. The CDR3 DNA reads as TGTGCCAGTAGTATCAGGAACACTGAAGCTTTCTTT. Its translation is CASSIRNTEAFF.

The chain joins TRBV9 to TRBJ2-7; D gene unclear. Germline V gene data show CDR1 as SGDLS and CDR2 as YYNGEE. V shed 0 bases and J shed 3 bases, with 13 bases lying between them. This CDR3 is built from 15 residues. The CDR3 sequence is CASSVDVDLSYEQYF. In nucleotides, the CDR3 is TGTGCCAGCAGCGTAGATGTAGATCTTAGCTACGAGCAGTACTTC.

This chain uses TRBV2 with TRBJ1-5; the match to TRBD1 covers 7 bases. Germline V gene lookup returns CDR1 SNHLY and CDR2 FYNNEI. There are 14 residues in the CDR3. V lost 7 bases, J lost 2 bases, and 5 bases stayed unmatched. For the CDR3, the DNA is TGTGCCAGCATTAAAGACAGGGGCAATCAGCCCCAGCATTTT. Its translation is CASIKDRGNQPQHF.

The chain recombines TRBV5-1 with TRBJ1-1; TRBD1 matches 12 bases. The germline V gene has CDR1 SGHRS and CDR2 YFSETQ. The V and J ends lost 6 bases and 1 base, in that order; junction bases with no gene match: 4. The CDR3 sequence is 15 residues long. CDR3 amino acids: CASIPGQGANTEAFF. The DNA for the CDR3 is TGCGCCAGCATCCCGGGACAGGGGGCGAACACTGAAGCTTTCTTT.

This chain connects TRBV30 to TRBJ1-3, with 12 positions matching TRBD1. The trim removed 5 bases at V and 4 bases at J, leaving 3 bases unmatched. Germline lookup yields CDR1 GTSNPN and CDR2 SVGIG (reference sequence). CDR3 length: 14 amino acids. This CDR3 reads CAWGTGGGGNTIYF. The DNA of the CDR3 is TGTGCCTGGGGGACAGGGGGCGGCGGAAACACCATATATTTT.

V usage is TRBV2 and J usage is TRBJ1-5; D possibly corresponds to TRBD1 (5 bases). CDR1 and CDR2 (germline): SNHLY, FYNNEI. The CDR3 runs to 15 residues. The V gene lost 3 bases and the J gene lost 6 bases, with 15 bases spanning the gap. CDR3 DNA: TGTGCCAGCAGTGAGTGGGGCGCGGTGGGTCAGCCCCAGCATTTT. It is translated as CASSEWGAVGQPQHF.

The chain has TRBV5-4 and TRBJ1-2, with TRBD1 matching 8 bases. With 2 bases clipped from V and 2 bases from J, the junction kept 2 bases outside the gene matches. The CDR3 extends over 14 amino acids. Germline CDR1 and CDR2: SGHNT and YYREEE (reference sequence). The CDR3 spells CASSLQGGNYGYTF. For the CDR3, the DNA is TGTGCCAGCAGCTTACAGGGGGGCAACTATGGCTACACCTTC.

The chain has TRBV19 and TRBJ2-2, with 7 bases that match TRBD1. From germline, CDR1 is LNHDA and CDR2 SQIVND (reference sequence). J lost 1 base, V lost 2 bases, and 7 bases had no gene match. The CDR3 spans 17 residues. The CDR3 coding sequence is TGTGCCAGTAGTATACGACAGGGCTTGTTGAACACCGGGGAGCTGTTTTTT. Translated, it gives CASSIRQGLLNTGELFF. Variable domain in full (rest from reference TRBV19 and TRBJ2-2): DGGITQSPKYLFRKEGQNVTLSCEQNLNHDAMYWYRQDPGQGLRLIYYSQIVNDFQKGDIAEGYSVSREKKESFPLTVTSAQKNPTAFYLCASSIRQGLLNTGELFFGEGSRLTVL.

The chain recombines TRBV28 with TRBJ2-1, with 14 positions matching TRBD2. The V gene's germline CDR1 is MDHEN and CDR2 SYDVKM. V gave up 7 bases and J gave up 9 bases; unmatched junction bases: 14. This CDR3 has 17 amino acids. CDR3 nucleotides: TGTGCCAGCACCGCCACCCTCGGGACTAGCGGGAGACGTGAGCAGTTCTTC. This translates into CASTATLGTSGRREQFF.

The genes are TRBV10-3 and TRBJ1-4; TRBD1 aligns across 10 bases. Losses at the gene ends were 6 bases for V and 7 bases for J; bases not matched to a gene: 8. Looked up from germline, CDR1 is ENHRY and CDR2 is SYGVKD. The CDR3 covers 15 residues. The chain's CDR3 is CAIRKGTGEGEKLFF. As DNA, the CDR3 is TGTGCCATCAGGAAAGGGACAGGGGAGGGTGAAAAACTGTTTTTT.

V is TRBV27 and J is TRBJ2-1, with TRBD2 matching over 9 bases. V dropped 11 bases and J dropped 7; count of bases not matched to a gene: 12. This CDR3 comprises 14 residues. In germline, CDR1 is MNHEY, CDR2 SMNVEV (reference sequence). The CDR3 nucleotides read TGTGCCGCAGCCCTAGCGGGGCTCGGGAATGAGCAGTTCTTC. Translated: CAAALAGLGNEQFF.

The chain recombines TRBV5-1 with TRBJ2-7; 8 nucleotides line up with TRBD1. V dropped 1 base and J dropped 2; count of bases not matched to a gene: 5. This CDR3 spans 15 amino acids. Germline V lookup: CDR1 SGHRS, CDR2 YFSETQ. This chain's CDR3 is CASSLWTGSTYEQYF. In DNA, the CDR3 is TGCGCCAGCAGCTTGTGGACAGGGTCCACCTACGAGCAGTACTTC.

The chain employs TRBV28 and TRBJ1-2; 11 nucleotides align to TRBD1. Germline CDR1 MDHEN, CDR2 SYDVKM. Trimming took 4 bases from V and 3 from J; bases not matched to a gene: 4. The CDR3 has 15 residues. CDR3 sequence: CASSSWGQGDYGYTF. As DNA, the CDR3 is TGTGCCAGCAGTTCTTGGGGACAGGGGGACTATGGCTACACCTTC.

The V and J genes are TRBV7-8 and TRBJ1-5, with a tentative D call TRBD1 (5 bases). This CDR3 is 15 amino acids long. CDR1 SGHVS and CDR2 FQNEAQ come from the germline V gene. The V gene lost 1 base and the J gene lost 6 bases, with 13 bases spanning the gap. CDR3 region: CASSLGSREGQPQHF. The CDR3 nucleotides read TGTGCCAGCAGCTTAGGATCCAGGGAAGGTCAGCCCCAGCATTTT.

The CDR3 loop is CASEPGVSNEKLFF. The DNA of the CDR3 is TGTGCCAGCGAACCGGGGGTATCTAATGAAAAACTGTTTTTT. The chain has TRBV2 and TRBJ1-4; TRBD1 might be the D (5 bases). The germline V and J ends were trimmed by 8 bases and 3 bases, with 13 bases remaining between them. In germline, CDR1 is SNHLY, CDR2 FYNNEI. The CDR3 is made up of 14 amino acids.

V usage is TRBV19 and J usage is TRBJ2-7; 7 bases are shared with TRBD1. J was trimmed by 4 bases and V by 5 bases; bases with no gene match: 5. The CDR3 spans 13 residues. Germline V gene lookup returns CDR1 LNHDA and CDR2 SQIVND (reference sequence). The CDR3 DNA is TGTGCCAGTAGTCGACAGGGTAATTACGAGCAGTACTTC. Translated: CASSRQGNYEQYF.

The chain uses TRBV5-4 and TRBJ1-2; 11 bases match TRBD1. The V and J ends lost 5 bases and 5 bases, in that order; junction bases with no gene match: 8. Germline loops: CDR1 SGHNT, CDR2 YYREEE (reference sequence). The CDR3 is 15 amino acids. The CDR3 DNA reads as TGTGCCAGCAGGGACGGACAGGGGGCAGGGTATGGCTACACCTTC. Residues: CASRDGQGAGYGYTF.

The chain links TRBV7-2 to TRBJ1-5, with a weak D call TRBD1 (6 bases). Trimming stripped 2 bases from V and 2 bases from J, with 19 bases between. The CDR3 loop spans 18 amino acids. In germline, CDR1 is SGHTA, CDR2 FQGNSA. CDR3 in DNA: TGTGCCAGCAGCTTACAAGGGGGGGGGCCAGGGGGCAATCAGCCCCAGCATTTT. It translates to CASSLQGGGPGGNQPQHF.

The chain carries TRBV12-5 and TRBJ2-1; no reliable D call. Germline V gene sequence: CDR1 LGHNT, CDR2 FRNRAP. Trimming left V 7 bases short and J 3 bases short, with 10 bases between. The length of the CDR3 is 13 residues. CDR3 bases: TGTGCTAGTGACCCCGGGTTCTACAATGAGCAGTTCTTC. It codes for CASDPGFYNEQFF.